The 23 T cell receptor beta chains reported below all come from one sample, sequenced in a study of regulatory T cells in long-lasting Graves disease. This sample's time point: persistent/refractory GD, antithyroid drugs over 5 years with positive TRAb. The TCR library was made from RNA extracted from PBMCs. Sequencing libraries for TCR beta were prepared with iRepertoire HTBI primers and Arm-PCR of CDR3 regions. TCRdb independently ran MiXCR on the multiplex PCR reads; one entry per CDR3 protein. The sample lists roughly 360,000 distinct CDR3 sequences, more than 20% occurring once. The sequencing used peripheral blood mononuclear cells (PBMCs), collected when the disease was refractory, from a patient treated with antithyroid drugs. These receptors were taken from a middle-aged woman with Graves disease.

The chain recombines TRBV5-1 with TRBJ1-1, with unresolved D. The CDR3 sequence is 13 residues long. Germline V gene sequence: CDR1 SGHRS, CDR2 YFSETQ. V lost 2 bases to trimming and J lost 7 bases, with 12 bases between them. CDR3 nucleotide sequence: TGCGCCAGCAGCTTCGGCATATCATATGAAGCTTTCTTT. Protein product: CASSFGISYEAFF.

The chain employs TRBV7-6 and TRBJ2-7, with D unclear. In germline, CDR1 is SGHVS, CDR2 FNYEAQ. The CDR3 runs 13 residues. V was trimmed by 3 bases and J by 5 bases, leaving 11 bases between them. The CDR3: CASSLVHGDEQYF. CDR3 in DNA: TGTGCCAGCAGCTTGGTCCACGGAGACGAGCAGTACTTC.

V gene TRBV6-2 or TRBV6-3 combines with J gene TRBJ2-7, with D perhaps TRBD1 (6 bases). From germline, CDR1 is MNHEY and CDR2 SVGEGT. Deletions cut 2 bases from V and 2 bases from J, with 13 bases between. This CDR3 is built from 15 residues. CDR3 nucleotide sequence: TGTGCCAGCAGTTACGGGGGCCGCCGTACCTACGAGCAGTACTTC. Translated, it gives CASSYGGRRTYEQYF.

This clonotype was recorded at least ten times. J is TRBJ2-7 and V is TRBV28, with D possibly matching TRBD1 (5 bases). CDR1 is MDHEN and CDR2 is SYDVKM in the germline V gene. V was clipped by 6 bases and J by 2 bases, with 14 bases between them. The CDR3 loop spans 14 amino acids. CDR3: CASSTHRLPYEQYF. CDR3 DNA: TGTGCCAGCAGCACTCACAGGCTCCCCTACGAGCAGTACTTC.

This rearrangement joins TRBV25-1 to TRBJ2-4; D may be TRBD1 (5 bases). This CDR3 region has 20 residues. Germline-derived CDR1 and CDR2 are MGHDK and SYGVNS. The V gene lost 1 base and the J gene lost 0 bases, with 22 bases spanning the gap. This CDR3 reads CASSESRDSKDSLAKNIQYF. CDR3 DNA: TGTGCCAGCAGTGAATCCCGCGACAGTAAAGATTCCCTAGCCAAAAACATTCAGTACTTC.

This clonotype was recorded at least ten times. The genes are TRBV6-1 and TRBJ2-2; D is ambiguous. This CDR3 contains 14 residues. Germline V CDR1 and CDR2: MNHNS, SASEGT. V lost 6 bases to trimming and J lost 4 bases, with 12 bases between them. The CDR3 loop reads CASSQTGSTGELFF. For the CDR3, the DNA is TGTGCCAGCAGCCAGACGGGCAGCACCGGGGAGCTGTTTTTT.

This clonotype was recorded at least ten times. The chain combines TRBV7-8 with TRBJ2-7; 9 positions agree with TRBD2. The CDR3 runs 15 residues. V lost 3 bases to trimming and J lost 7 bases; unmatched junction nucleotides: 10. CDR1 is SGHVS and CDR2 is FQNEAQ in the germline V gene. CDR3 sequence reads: CASSLFSGSVEEQYF. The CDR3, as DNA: TGTGCCAGCAGCTTGTTTAGCGGGAGTGTGGAAGAGCAGTACTTC. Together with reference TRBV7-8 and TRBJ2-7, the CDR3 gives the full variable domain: GAGVSQSPRYKVAKRGQDVALRCDPISGHVSLFWYQQALGQGPEFLTYFQNEAQLDKSGLPSDRFFAERPEGSVSTLKIQRTQQEDSAVYLCASSLFSGSVEEQYFGPGTRLTVT.

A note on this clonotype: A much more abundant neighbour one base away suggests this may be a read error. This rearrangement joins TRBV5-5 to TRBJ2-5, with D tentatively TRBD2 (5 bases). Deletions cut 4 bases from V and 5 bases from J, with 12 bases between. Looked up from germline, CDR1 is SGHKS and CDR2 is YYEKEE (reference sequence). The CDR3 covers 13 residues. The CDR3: CASSVSASETQYF. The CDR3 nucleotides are TGTGCCAGCAGCGTTTCGGCTAGCGAGACCCAGTACTTC.

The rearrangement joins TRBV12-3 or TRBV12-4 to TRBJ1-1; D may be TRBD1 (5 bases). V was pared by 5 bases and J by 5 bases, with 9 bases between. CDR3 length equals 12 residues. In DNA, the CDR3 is TGTGCCAGCAGTAACAGGATTACTGAAGCTTTCTTT. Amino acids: CASSNRITEAFF.

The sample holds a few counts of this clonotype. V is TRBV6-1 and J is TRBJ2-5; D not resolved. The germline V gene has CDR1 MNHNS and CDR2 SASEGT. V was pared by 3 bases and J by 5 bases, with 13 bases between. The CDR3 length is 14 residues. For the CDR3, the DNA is TGTGCCAGCAGTGACCGAGACTCTTGGGAGACCCAGTACTTC. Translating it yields CASSDRDSWETQYF.

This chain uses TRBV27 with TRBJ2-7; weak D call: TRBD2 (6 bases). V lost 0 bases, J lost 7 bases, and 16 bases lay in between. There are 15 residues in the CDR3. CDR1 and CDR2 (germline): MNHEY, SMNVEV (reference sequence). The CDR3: CASSLSAGRNKEQYF. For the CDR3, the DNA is TGTGCCAGCAGTTTATCCGCGGGGCGTAATAAGGAGCAGTACTTC.

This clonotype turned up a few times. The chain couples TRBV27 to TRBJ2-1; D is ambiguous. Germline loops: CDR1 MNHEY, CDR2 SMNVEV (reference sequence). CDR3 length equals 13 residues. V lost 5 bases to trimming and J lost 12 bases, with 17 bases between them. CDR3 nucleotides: TGTGCCAGCAGTACGGGCTTCAGTCGGGCGCAGTTCTTC. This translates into CASSTGFSRAQFF.

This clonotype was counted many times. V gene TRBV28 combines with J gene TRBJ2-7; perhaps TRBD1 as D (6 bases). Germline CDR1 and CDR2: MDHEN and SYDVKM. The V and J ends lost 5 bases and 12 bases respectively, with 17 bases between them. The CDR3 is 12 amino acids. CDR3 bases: TGTGCCAGCAGTCCCGCGACAGGTCGGAGGTACTTC. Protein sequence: CASSPATGRRYF.

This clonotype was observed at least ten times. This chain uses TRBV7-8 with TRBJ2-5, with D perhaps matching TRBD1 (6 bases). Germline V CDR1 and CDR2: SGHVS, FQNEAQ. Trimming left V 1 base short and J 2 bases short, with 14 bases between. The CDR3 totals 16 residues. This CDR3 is CASSLGIGTSQETQYF. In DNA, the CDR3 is TGTGCCAGCAGCTTAGGGATAGGGACATCACAAGAGACCCAGTACTTC.

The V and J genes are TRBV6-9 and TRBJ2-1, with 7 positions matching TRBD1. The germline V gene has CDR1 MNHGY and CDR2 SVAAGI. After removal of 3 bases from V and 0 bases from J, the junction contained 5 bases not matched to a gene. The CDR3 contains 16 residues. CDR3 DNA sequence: TGTGCCAGCAGTTACTACAGGGGCTACTCCTACAATGAGCAGTTCTTC. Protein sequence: CASSYYRGYSYNEQFF.

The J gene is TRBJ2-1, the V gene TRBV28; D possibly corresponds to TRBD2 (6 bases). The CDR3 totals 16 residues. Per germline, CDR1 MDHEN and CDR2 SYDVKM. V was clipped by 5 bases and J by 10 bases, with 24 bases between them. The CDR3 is CASSILRDFGIDEQFF. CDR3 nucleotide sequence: TGTGCCAGCAGTATACTCCGGGACTTCGGAATTGACGAGCAGTTCTTC.

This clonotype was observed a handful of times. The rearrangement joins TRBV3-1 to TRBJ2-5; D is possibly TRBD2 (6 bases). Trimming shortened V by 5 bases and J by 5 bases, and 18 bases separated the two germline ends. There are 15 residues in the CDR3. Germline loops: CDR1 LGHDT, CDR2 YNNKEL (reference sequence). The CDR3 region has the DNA TGTGCCAGCAGCTTAGGAGGTAGCGGCCGGGAGACCCAGTACTTC. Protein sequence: CASSLGGSGRETQYF.

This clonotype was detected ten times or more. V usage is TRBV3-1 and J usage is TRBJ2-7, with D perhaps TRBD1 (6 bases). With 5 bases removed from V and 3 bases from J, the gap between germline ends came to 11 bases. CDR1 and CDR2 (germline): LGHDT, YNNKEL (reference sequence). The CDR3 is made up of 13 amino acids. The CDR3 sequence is CASSYGQSYEQYF. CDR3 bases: TGTGCCAGCAGCTACGGACAGAGCTACGAGCAGTACTTC.

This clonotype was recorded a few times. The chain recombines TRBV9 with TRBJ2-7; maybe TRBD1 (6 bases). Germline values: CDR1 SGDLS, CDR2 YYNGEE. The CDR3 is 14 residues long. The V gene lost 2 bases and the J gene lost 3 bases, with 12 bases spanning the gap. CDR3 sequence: CASSVGGQNYEQYF. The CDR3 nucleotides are TGTGCCAGCAGCGTGGGCGGACAGAACTACGAGCAGTACTTC.

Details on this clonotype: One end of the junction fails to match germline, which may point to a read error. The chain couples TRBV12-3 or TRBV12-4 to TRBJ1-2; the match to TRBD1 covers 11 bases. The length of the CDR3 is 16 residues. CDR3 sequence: CASSYTGQGADYSYTF. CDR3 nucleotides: TGTGCCAGCAGTTACACAGGACAGGGGGCAGACTATAGCTACACCTTC.

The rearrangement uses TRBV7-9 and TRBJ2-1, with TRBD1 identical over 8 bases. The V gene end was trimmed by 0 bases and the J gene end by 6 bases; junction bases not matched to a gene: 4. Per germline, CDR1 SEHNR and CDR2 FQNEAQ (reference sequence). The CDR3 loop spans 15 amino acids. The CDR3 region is CASSLAWDRPNEQFF. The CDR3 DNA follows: TGTGCCAGCAGCTTAGCGTGGGACAGGCCCAATGAGCAGTTCTTC.

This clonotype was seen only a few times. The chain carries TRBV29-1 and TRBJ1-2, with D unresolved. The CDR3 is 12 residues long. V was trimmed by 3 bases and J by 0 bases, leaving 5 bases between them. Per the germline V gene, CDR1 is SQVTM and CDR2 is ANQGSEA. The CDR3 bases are TGCAGCGTTGATGCGGCTAACTATGGCTACACCTTC. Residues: CSVDAANYGYTF.

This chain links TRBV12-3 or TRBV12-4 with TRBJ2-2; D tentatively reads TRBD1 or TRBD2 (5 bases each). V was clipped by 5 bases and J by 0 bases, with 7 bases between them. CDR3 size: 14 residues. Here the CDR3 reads CASSKGPNTGELFF. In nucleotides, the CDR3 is TGTGCCAGCAGTAAGGGACCGAACACCGGGGAGCTGTTTTTT.